Following are 3 T cell receptor beta chains from one sample sequenced in a study of OX40 agonist ivuxolimab in advanced cancers. The repertoire was sequenced with immunoSEQ multiplex PCR; TCRdb's copy has only in-frame clones and lacks some. The data show 70,000 to 90,000 clones, around four fifths seen once. The input for sequencing was CD4+ or CD8+ T cells sorted from blood, taken in a trial of the OX40 agonist ivuxolimab. The receptors stem from an adult with an advanced solid tumor such as melanoma, head and neck, liver or kidney cancer.

This sequence joins TRBV4-1 and TRBJ2-1; 12 bases fit TRBD1. The CDR3 is made up of 15 amino acids. Trimming cost V 6 bases and J 11 bases; bases outside gene matches: 11. In germline, CDR1 is MGHRA, CDR2 YSYEKL. For the CDR3, the DNA is TGCGCCAGCAGGCAGGGACAGGGGGCGATCTATAAGCAGTTCTTC. This sequence encodes CASRQGQGAIYKQFF.

The rearrangement links TRBV9 to TRBJ2-3, with TRBD1 matching 7 bases. The CDR3 consists of 16 residues. The ends lost 1 base at V and 1 base at J; junction bases unmatched: 6. The V gene's germline CDR1 is SGDLS and CDR2 YYNGEE. Written as DNA, the CDR3 is TGTGCCAGCAGCGTATTAGGGGGCTCGGGCACAGATACGCAGTATTTT. Its translation is CASSVLGGSGTDTQYF.

The V gene is TRBV11-2, the J gene TRBJ2-7; weak D call: TRBD2 (5 bases). Per germline, CDR1 SGHAT and CDR2 FQNNGV. Trimming stripped 5 bases from V and 7 bases from J, with 18 bases between. The CDR3 contains 14 residues. The CDR3 sequence: CASSNPPGPGEQYF. The CDR3 DNA is TGTGCCAGCAGCAACCCGCCTGGTCCGGGAGAGCAGTACTTC.